The source of this T cell receptor beta chain is a study of CD8 T cells in ankylosing spondylitis (dated by TCRdb to about 2017). About the full investigation: To find TCR variants linked to disease, the study profiled T cell receptor beta repertoires in ankylosing spondylitis patients and healthy donors. Samples of peripheral blood were taken, and for ankylosing spondylitis patients, synovial fluid was collected as well. The whole study cohort included 85 to 120 healthy donors and 25 or so ankylosing spondylitis patients. Study-level results and caveats: A TCR beta motif of about 8 highly homologous amino acid variants appeared characteristic of blood from ankylosing spondylitis patients. Some TCR beta motif variants had previously been reported in synovial fluid and blood of reactive arthritis patients, which suggested common disease-initiation mechanisms. The disease-linked clones were reported to be significantly enriched in matched synovial fluid samples from ankylosing spondylitis patients. The disease-linked clones showed a CD8+ phenotype and occurred at relatively low frequencies in peripheral blood.

Sequencing was carried out with an Illumina HiSeq 2500. Quantitative 5'-RACE with molecular barcodes was the method used to prepare the TCR beta libraries. The authors processed their data as follows. To identify disease-linked TCR variants, a new computational method was used, one built on a probabilistic model of VDJ rearrangement. TCRdb redid the processing of the public reads, applying fastp at Q25 and MiXCR, and retained in-frame beta chains. Rows are unified per CDR3 protein, each entry keeping the most common DNA and genes. The V and J calls come from TCRdb's annotation, not from the publication. For this sample the table gives about 250,000 distinct CDR3 sequences, of which 18% were detected only once. The ten largest make up less than 35% of the sample. As for this clonotype: Its antigen is unknown. Nothing much larger sits one base from this clone, and base qualities are not available.

The clonotype originates from a male donor with ankylosing spondylitis or in good health (not recorded which). The sequencing sample was made of blood, either unsorted or a sorted T cell fraction (not recorded which).

The sequenced DNA is TGTGCCAGCAGTTTATCGGGAAGCAGGGGCGATCAGCCCCAGCATTTT. Its protein is CASSLSGSRGDQPQHF. The chain was built from TRBV27 and TRBJ1-5; TRBD1 is possibly the D segment (6 matching bases). V gives up 0 bases and J gives up 5 bases, and the segment between their germline ends measures 14 bases. The CDR3 numbers 16 residues from cysteine through phenylalanine. Only the CDR3 DNA stays, 48 bases, in frame from base 1. CDR1 and CDR2, per the germline V gene (reference sequence), are MNHEY and SMNVEV.